Below, 19 T cell receptor beta chains from the same sample are listed, as sequenced in a study of T cell responses to AZD1222 COVID-19 vaccine. This table comes from immunoSEQ multiplex PCR, and its TCRdb copy is limited to in-frame clones, with some not included. The sample has some 95,000 clones, just over 85% seen once. This sample comprised peripheral blood, obtained on day 0 of AZD1222 vaccination. The receptors were gathered from an adult in good health.

Details on this clone: At one end, the junction sequence differs from germline, possibly due to a read error. The rearrangement links TRBV30 to TRBJ1-5; 8 bases match TRBD1. This CDR3 is 13 amino acids long. The V gene's germline CDR1 is GTSNPN and CDR2 SVGIG (reference sequence). DNA for the CDR3: TGTGCCTGGACCTCGGACAGGGATCAACCCCAGCATTTT. Protein sequence: CAWTSDRDQPQHF.

This chain uses TRBV5-1 with TRBJ2-1; 10 bases agree with TRBD2. In germline, CDR1 is SGHRS, CDR2 YFSETQ. Losses at the gene ends were 4 bases for V and 3 bases for J; bases not matched to a gene: 7. The CDR3 runs 16 residues. CDR3 bases: TGCGCCAGCAGCCCGACCCCTAGCGGGGGCTACAATGAGCAGTTCTTC. Its protein is CASSPTPSGGYNEQFF.

This rearrangement joins TRBV19 to TRBJ2-7, with 8 bases aligning to TRBD1. This CDR3 spans 14 amino acids. The germline gives CDR1 LNHDA, CDR2 SQIVND (reference sequence). The V and J ends lost 3 bases and 2 bases, in that order; junction bases with no gene match: 3. The CDR3 sequence: CASSMVTGAYEQYF. Here the CDR3 DNA reads TGTGCCAGTAGTATGGTGACAGGGGCCTACGAGCAGTACTTC.

V and J are TRBV15 and TRBJ1-5; D unresolved. Germline V lookup: CDR1 LNHNV, CDR2 YYDKDF (reference sequence). Between the trimmed V and J ends, which lost 8 bases and 3 bases, there was a span of 14 bases. This CDR3 is 14 amino acids long. CDR3 DNA sequence: TGTGCCACCCGCCTTGGTTCCTCCAATCAGCCCCAGCATTTT. As protein: CATRLGSSNQPQHF.

CDR3 sequence: CASALTRPLGTDTQYF. CDR3 in DNA: TGCGCCAGCGCTTTGACCAGGCCCCTCGGCACAGATACGCAGTATTTT. The chain employs TRBV5-1 and TRBJ2-3; D remains ambiguous. V was clipped by 7 bases and J by 1 base, with 19 bases between them. This CDR3 region has 16 residues. Germline V lookup: CDR1 SGHRS, CDR2 YFSETQ.

V is TRBV12-3 or TRBV12-4 and J is TRBJ2-3, with TRBD1 matching over 7 bases. The trim removed 7 bases at V and 5 bases at J, leaving 6 bases unmatched. This CDR3 has 13 residues. The CDR3 DNA sequence: TGTGCCAGCACCAGCAGGGGGATAGATACGCAGTATTTT. Residues: CASTSRGIDTQYF.

This clone was recorded only once. The CDR3 coding sequence is TGTGCTAGTGGTTTGCGGGGATCTGGAAACACCATATATTTT. Translating it yields CASGLRGSGNTIYF. The rearrangement uses TRBV12-5 and TRBJ1-3; D remains unclear. The V gene's germline CDR1 is LGHNT and CDR2 FRNRAP. The CDR3 loop spans 14 amino acids. The germline V and J ends were trimmed by 2 bases and 1 base, with 6 bases remaining between them.

This chain connects TRBV24-1 to TRBJ2-5; possibly TRBD2 for D (7 bases). Germline V lookup: CDR1 KGHDR, CDR2 SFDVKD. This CDR3 comprises 15 residues. Trimming cost V 6 bases and J 4 bases, with 17 bases left between them. The CDR3 loop is CATSLGGLHGETQYF. The DNA for the CDR3 is TGTGCCACCAGTCTCGGGGGGCTACATGGAGAGACCCAGTACTTC.

J is TRBJ2-2 and V is TRBV2, with TRBD1 matching 7 bases. Per germline, CDR1 SNHLY and CDR2 FYNNEI. Trimming at V came to 5 bases and at J to 5 bases, leaving 5 bases not matched to a gene. The CDR3 is 14 residues long. As DNA, the CDR3 is TGTGCCAGCAGTTCCGGGACAGCAACCGGGGAGCTGTTTTTT. This translates into CASSSGTATGELFF.

The chain combines TRBV19 with TRBJ1-5; D gene unclear. The CDR3 sequence is 13 residues long. V lost 5 bases and J lost 1, with 6 bases in between. The germline V gene encodes CDR1 LNHDA and CDR2 SQIVND (reference sequence). CDR3 DNA sequence: TGTGCCAGTAGTGGCGGGAGCAATCAGCCCCAGCATTTT. Translation gives CASSGGSNQPQHF. Together with reference TRBV19 and TRBJ1-5, the CDR3 gives the full variable domain: DGGITQSPKYLFRKEGQNVTLSCEQNLNHDAMYWYRQDPGQGLRLIYYSQIVNDFQKGDIAEGYSVSREKKESFPLTVTSAQKNPTAFYLCASSGGSNQPQHFGDGTRLSIL.

This clone was detected once. The chain combines TRBV14 with TRBJ1-1, with D maybe TRBD1 (6 bases). The ends were cut back, 3 bases at V and 3 bases at J, with 11 bases in the middle. Germline V gene data show CDR1 as SGHDN and CDR2 as FVKESK. CDR3 size: 14 residues. CDR3 coding DNA: TGTGCCAGCAGCCATGCAGGGGCCGACACTGAAGCTTTCTTT. Its translation is CASSHAGADTEAFF.

The J gene is TRBJ2-3, the V gene TRBV11-2; the D call may be TRBD1 or TRBD2 (6 bases each). V was pared by 3 bases and J by 3 bases, with 13 bases between. Germline-derived CDR1 and CDR2 are SGHAT and FQNNGV. The CDR3 runs 15 residues. The CDR3 DNA reads as TGTGCCAGCAGCTTTCAGGGGAGGTTAACAGATACGCAGTATTTT. Amino acid sequence: CASSFQGRLTDTQYF.

The J gene is TRBJ2-7, the V gene TRBV21-1; TRBD2, the table's D call, was not compared with the DNA. TRBV21-1 is noted as a pseudogene. The CDR3 contains 14 residues. The CDR3 nucleotides read TGTGCCAGCCCCCGAGGGCCGAACTACTACGAGCAGTACTTC. It is translated as CASPRGPNYYEQYF.

The chain carries TRBV3-1 (or the pseudogene TRBV3-2) and TRBJ2-1, with 15 nucleotides matching TRBD2. The CDR3 loop spans 16 amino acids. The junction had 5 bases not matched to a gene; V was cut back by 3 bases and J by 8 bases. The germline gives CDR1 LGHDT, CDR2 YNNKEL (reference sequence). The CDR3 bases are TGTGCCAGCAGCCAGAGGACTAGCGGGGGGGCGCATGAGCAGTTCTTC. Its translation: CASSQRTSGGAHEQFF.

This clone was recorded once. This chain links TRBV10-3 with TRBJ1-2, with TRBD1 identical over 8 bases. Germline V gene lookup returns CDR1 ENHRY and CDR2 SYGVKD. There are 13 residues in the CDR3. V lost 11 bases and J lost 0; bases outside the gene matches: 5. The CDR3 sequence is CASRGPANYGYTF. The CDR3 DNA reads as TGTGCCTCCAGGGGGCCCGCTAACTATGGCTACACCTTC.

The V and J genes are TRBV11-3 and TRBJ1-1; D is unresolved. The germline V gene has CDR1 SGHNT and CDR2 YENEEA. The V end was cut by 6 bases, the J end by 5 bases, with 13 bases between. The CDR3 is made up of 13 amino acids. For the CDR3, the DNA is TGTGCCAGCAGTCCAAGAGGCATAACTGAAGCTTTCTTT. It yields the protein CASSPRGITEAFF.

V and J are TRBV11-2 and TRBJ2-1, with D uncertain. Looked up from germline, CDR1 is SGHAT and CDR2 is FQNNGV. V lost 5 bases to trimming and J lost 5 bases, with 10 bases between them. The CDR3 totals 13 residues. The CDR3 nucleotides read TGTGCCAGCAGCACCAGACGGAACAATGAGCAGTTCTTC. Its protein product is CASSTRRNNEQFF.

V usage is TRBV5-6 and J usage is TRBJ2-7; tentative D call: TRBD1 (5 bases). This CDR3 is built from 13 residues. With 3 bases removed from V and 3 bases from J, the gap between germline ends came to 10 bases. The germline V gene has CDR1 SGHDT and CDR2 YYEEEE. The CDR3 DNA reads TGTGCCAGCAGCTCCGACAGAAGCTACGAGCAGTACTTC. It is translated as CASSSDRSYEQYF.

The rearrangement uses TRBV29-1 and TRBJ2-3; 8 bases align to TRBD1. The CDR3 has 15 amino acids. Germline V gene sequence: CDR1 SQVTM, CDR2 ANQGSEA. V was clipped by 1 base and J by 2 bases; unmatched bases: 5. The CDR3 region is CSVEGGTGSTDTQYF. CDR3 in DNA: TGCAGCGTTGAAGGAGGGACAGGATCCACAGATACGCAGTATTTT.